This TCR beta chain is from a study of OX40 agonist ivuxolimab in advanced cancers. About the investigation overall: The costimulatory receptor OX40 (CD134) was targeted by ivuxolimab, a fully human IgG2 agonistic monoclonal antibody. Intravenous ivuxolimab was administered to patients every 2 weeks at six dose levels: 0.01, 0.1, 0.3, 1.5, 3 and 10 mg/kg. Among the approximately 50 dose-escalation patients, approximately 20 had hepatocellular carcinoma, roughly 15 melanoma, 9 renal cell carcinoma and 9 head and neck cancer. The dose-escalation cohort was 82.7% male with a mean age of about 54 years, ranging from roughly 23 to 90. Prior anti-PD-1, anti-PD-L1 or anti-CTLA-4 therapy was permitted, and approximately 42% of dose-escalation patients had received checkpoint inhibitors. Partial responses were achieved by three dose-escalation patients, of whom one had hepatocellular carcinoma and two had cutaneous melanoma. Peripheral TCRbeta sequencing was intended to test whether TCR sequence diversity was altered and clonal T-cell expansion was caused by ivuxolimab. The paper describes the monotherapy dose-escalation part (N of about 47 patients) of the phase I trial of ivuxolimab. The full study reports these points: Which antigens the clonally expanded peripheral T cells were specific for was not determined. After ivuxolimab, CD8+ T cells had more expanded clones than CD4+ T cells on average. Partial responders in the 0.1-3.0 mg/kg groups had among the lowest normalized peripheral clonal expansion, especially among CD8+ T cells. Low levels of normalized T-cell clonal expansion were also seen in some patients who did not respond. Clonal expansion of both CD4+ and CD8+ blood T cells was observed from baseline to week 6 at doses 0.1 to 3.0 mg/kg.

Genomic DNA was extracted from sorted cells for sequencing of the TCRbeta CDR3 region. The immunoSEQ Assay was used for sequencing of TCRbeta CDR3 regions. TCRdb stores this immuneACCESS table with in-frame sequences only. Part of the clones is absent; in the studies checked, under half of the shortfall reflects unresolved V genes, and no reason is known for the rest. The sample contains over 50,000 clones, about 85% of them found a single time. The top ten constitute approximately 4.8% of the sample. At the junction V is shortened by 5 bases and J by 4 bases; bases outside the gene matches: 13. The CDR3 measures 16 amino acids from cysteine to phenylalanine. The kept DNA is CDR3 alone, 48 bases in frame from the first base. In the germline V gene, CDR1 corresponds to SQVTM and CDR2 to ANQGSEA. Patients with autoimmune disease history or receiving systemic immunosuppression were excluded from the trial. Peripheral blood for TCR sequencing was collected from all dose cohorts at baseline, on cycle 4 day 1, and on cycle 7 day 1. Samples came from an open-label, multicenter, first-in-human phase I dose-escalation trial of ivuxolimab. The trial enrolled adults with locally advanced or metastatic head and neck squamous cell, hepatocellular, melanoma or renal cell carcinoma. Before TCR sequencing, CD4+ T cells and CD8+ T cells from peripheral blood were sorted into separate populations.

About this clone itself: The antigen it recognizes is unknown. Per-base quality was not reported, and no clone a single base away is much larger than it.

Sample: CD4+ or CD8+ T cells sorted from blood, taken in a trial of the OX40 agonist ivuxolimab. The TCR comes from an adult with an advanced solid tumor such as melanoma, head and neck, liver or kidney cancer. The V gene is TRBV29-1 and the J gene is TRBJ2-2, with 7 bases aligning to TRBD1. The DNA is as follows: TGCAGCGTTTTCAAATCGGACAGGATTGGCACCGGGGAGCTGTTTTTT. It translates to CSVFKSDRIGTGELFF.